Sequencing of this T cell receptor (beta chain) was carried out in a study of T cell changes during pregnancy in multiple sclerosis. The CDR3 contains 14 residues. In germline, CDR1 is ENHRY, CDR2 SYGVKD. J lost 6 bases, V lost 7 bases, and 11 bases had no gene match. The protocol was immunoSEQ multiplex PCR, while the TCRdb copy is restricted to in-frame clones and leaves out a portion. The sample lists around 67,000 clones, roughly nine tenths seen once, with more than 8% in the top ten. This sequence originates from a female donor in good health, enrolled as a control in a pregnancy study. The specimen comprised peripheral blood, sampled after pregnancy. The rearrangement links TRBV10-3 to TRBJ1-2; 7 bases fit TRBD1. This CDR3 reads CAITRRGGGDGYTF. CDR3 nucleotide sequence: TGTGCCATCACACGGCGAGGGGGCGGGGATGGCTACACCTTC.